Presented here are 14 T cell receptor beta chains from one specimen sequenced in a study of blood T cell repertoires in COVID-19. Generated by immunoSEQ multiplex PCR, the TCRdb table keeps only in-frame clones and is missing some. The sample lists about 80,000 clones; roughly four fifths were seen once. Material: peripheral blood. The source is a man in his 70s with active or convalescent COVID-19.

The chain links TRBV9 to TRBJ1-5; the match to TRBD1 covers 10 bases. The CDR3 is 15 residues long. J was trimmed by 1 base and V by 4 bases; bases with no gene match: 2. The germline V gene encodes CDR1 SGDLS and CDR2 YYNGEE. The CDR3 reads CASSKTGGSNQPQHF. The CDR3 DNA reads as TGTGCCAGCAGCAAGACAGGGGGCAGCAATCAGCCCCAGCATTTT.

The V gene is TRBV18, the J gene TRBJ1-2; D is uncertain. Germline V gives CDR1 KGHSH, CDR2 LQKENI. Between the trimmed V and J ends, which lost 3 bases and 5 bases, there was a span of 10 bases. The CDR3 is 13 residues long. The CDR3 coding sequence is TGTGCCAGCTCACCTGGAGGTAGTTATGGCTACACCTTC. As protein: CASSPGGSYGYTF.

The chain couples TRBV5-4 to TRBJ2-5, with D hard to call. This CDR3 contains 14 residues. Trimming left V 5 bases short and J 4 bases short, with 15 bases between. Looked up from germline, CDR1 is SGHNT and CDR2 is YYREEE (reference sequence). This CDR3 reads CASSPSPLPETQYF. The DNA of the CDR3 is TGTGCCAGCAGTCCAAGCCCCCTTCCAGAGACCCAGTACTTC.

The chain employs TRBV20-1 and TRBJ2-5, with D possibly matching TRBD1 (6 bases). Trimming removed 5 bases at V and 6 bases at J, with 10 bases between. The CDR3 extends over 11 amino acids. Germline CDR1 is DFQATT and CDR2 is SNEGSKA (reference sequence). CDR3 in DNA: TGCAGTGCTGGCGACAGGAAGACCCAGTACTTC. Protein product: CSAGDRKTQYF.

This clone showed up just once. The chain employs TRBV2 and TRBJ2-1; D is ambiguous. The germline CDR1 and CDR2 sequences are SNHLY and FYNNEI. With 5 bases removed from V and 5 bases from J, the gap between germline ends came to 4 bases. This CDR3 comprises 11 residues. CDR3 amino acids: CASSINNEQFF. In DNA form, the CDR3 reads TGTGCCAGCAGTATAAACAATGAGCAGTTCTTC.

The rearrangement links TRBV28 to TRBJ1-5, with 8 bases aligning to TRBD1. Germline loops: CDR1 MDHEN, CDR2 SYDVKM. V lost 1 base and J lost 3; bases outside the gene matches: 2. This CDR3 spans 15 amino acids. As DNA, the CDR3 is TGTGCCAGCAGTTTATCAGGGGGCGACAATCAGCCCCAGCATTTT. This translates into CASSLSGGDNQPQHF.

J is TRBJ2-3 and V is TRBV25-1; D is perhaps TRBD2 (7 bases). Trimming shortened V by 6 bases and J by 5 bases, and 18 bases separated the two germline ends. The length of the CDR3 is 15 residues. CDR1 and CDR2 (germline): MGHDK, SYGVNS. CDR3 DNA: TGTGCCAGCAGGGCGTTTGGGAGGGGACAAGATACGCAGTATTTT. This translates into CASRAFGRGQDTQYF.

The chain links TRBV2 to TRBJ1-5; weak D call: TRBD1 (6 bases). The germline V and J ends were trimmed by 4 bases and 10 bases, with 14 bases remaining between them. The germline V gene has CDR1 SNHLY and CDR2 FYNNEI. This CDR3 has 13 amino acids. DNA for the CDR3: TGTGCCAGCAGTGTAAACAGGGATCTTCCCCAGCATTTT. Amino acid sequence: CASSVNRDLPQHF.

This chain joins TRBV5-5 and TRBJ2-7; 7 nucleotides line up with TRBD2. This CDR3 has 14 amino acids. The junction had 6 bases not matched to a gene; V was cut back by 6 bases and J by 0 bases. Germline CDR1 is SGHKS and CDR2 is YYEKEE (reference sequence). DNA of the CDR3: TGTGCCAGCACCCCGGGGGGTTACTCCTACGAGCAGTACTTC. Translated, it gives CASTPGGYSYEQYF.

In its sample, this clone was seen once. This rearrangement joins TRBV5-4 to TRBJ2-3, with D possibly TRBD1 on 5 matching bases. Germline lookup yields CDR1 SGHNT and CDR2 YYREEE (reference sequence). This CDR3 spans 15 amino acids. The germline V and J ends were trimmed by 5 bases and 0 bases, with 13 bases remaining between them. The CDR3 here is CASREGAISTDTQYF. CDR3 nucleotides: TGTGCCAGCAGGGAAGGGGCGATTAGCACAGATACGCAGTATTTT.

The chain links TRBV12-5 to TRBJ1-2; D is possibly TRBD1 (6 bases). Germline-derived CDR1 and CDR2 are LGHNT and FRNRAP. The CDR3 length is 15 residues. Trimming removed 4 bases from V and 0 bases from J, with 12 bases in between. CDR3 in DNA: TGTGCTAGTGGTTCCTGGGGGGGGCCTAACTATGGCTACACCTTC. It yields the protein CASGSWGGPNYGYTF.

In DNA form, the CDR3 reads TGTGCCAGCAGTGAGTCAGGGGGCGCGGACGAAAAACTGTTTTTT. Its protein is CASSESGGADEKLFF. J is TRBJ1-4 and V is TRBV6-1; 8 bases are a match to TRBD1. The CDR3 covers 15 residues. With 3 bases clipped from V and 8 bases from J, the junction kept 8 bases outside the gene matches. Germline lookup yields CDR1 MNHNS and CDR2 SASEGT.

The J gene is TRBJ2-2, the V gene TRBV24-1; TRBD2 matches at 8 bases. The germline gives CDR1 KGHDR, CDR2 SFDVKD. V lost 3 bases, J lost 6 bases, and 8 bases stayed unmatched. The CDR3 totals 16 residues. CDR3 coding DNA: TGTGCCACCAGTGATCCGGGGGGGCGAGACCCCGGGGAGCTGTTTTTT. Its protein is CATSDPGGRDPGELFF.

This clone was picked up a small number of times. J is TRBJ1-2 and V is TRBV2; D unresolved. The length of the CDR3 is 12 residues. V was pared by 1 base and J by 4 bases, with 4 bases between. CDR1 SNHLY and CDR2 FYNNEI come from the germline V gene. CDR3 nucleotides: TGTGCCAGCAGTGAAGGAGCCTATGGCTACACCTTC. It is translated as CASSEGAYGYTF.